This TCR beta chain is drawn from a study of cytomegalovirus exposure and HLA in healthy donors. General study points: Earlier results showed most TCR beta V segments being productive about 87% or about 30% of the time. Some V segments (TRBV6-2 and TRBV6-3 among them) were excluded as indistinguishable.

The study ran its PCR with 60 Vbeta and 13 Jbeta primers. The assay was immunoSEQ multiplex PCR, and TCRdb's table has in-frame clones only and misses some. The sample lists over 150,000 clones; approximately 72% were seen once. Of note for this clone: Its antigen is as yet unknown.

Healthy bone marrow donors formed the donor group. The germline V gene encodes CDR1 MNHEY and CDR2 SMNVEV (reference sequence). The length of the CDR3 is 13 residues. V lost 4 bases, J lost 7 bases, and 14 bases lay in between. This sequence joins TRBV27 and TRBJ2-7; D call uncertain. The receptor was derived from a man younger than 35 in good health and CMV-seronegative. The sequenced material came from PBMCs. In DNA, the CDR3 is TGTGCCAGCAGTTCCCGACTCCAGAGAGAGCAGTACTTC. As protein: CASSSRLQREQYF.